The source of this T cell receptor beta chain is a study of T cell responses to AZD1222 COVID-19 vaccine. Produced via immunoSEQ multiplex PCR; TCRdb's table is partial and in-frame only. The sample has roughly 49,000 clones; roughly 80% are singletons. Germline assignment: CDR1 SGDLS and CDR2 YYNGEE. The V and J ends lost 0 bases and 4 bases respectively, with 10 bases between them. The CDR3 is made up of 14 amino acids. General study results and limits: Among vaccine-associated CD4 TCRs, coverage spanned spike, with dominance at 160-218 and 743-854. Nearly half of spike-specific TCRs reportedly target variant regions that are unmutated in the B.1.351 and B.1.1.7 variants.

On this clone itself: What it binds is not known.

This receptor was identified in an adult in good health. Here the sequenced sample was peripheral blood, taken on day 0 of AZD1222 vaccination. This chain joins TRBV9 and TRBJ1-2; D ambiguous. CDR3 amino acids: CASSVDGRSYGYTF. The CDR3 bases are TGTGCCAGCAGCGTAGACGGCAGGAGCTATGGCTACACCTTC. Supplemented by reference TRBV9 and TRBJ1-2, the full variable domain reads DSGVTQTPKHLITATGQRVTLRCSPRSGDLSVYWYQQSLDQGLQFLIQYYNGEERAKGNILERFSAQQFPDLHSELNLSSLELGDSALYFCASSVDGRSYGYTFGSGTRLTVV.